Listed below are T cell receptor beta chains from one sample, sequenced in a study of regulatory T cells in long-lasting Graves disease. TCRdb re-called the multiplex PCR reads with MiXCR, one entry per CDR3 protein. The table includes around 450,000 distinct CDR3 sequences, approximately 16% detected once. This sample also appeared in a second study, on T cells in Graves' hyperthyroidism and ophthalmopathy.

Sample: peripheral blood mononuclear cells (PBMCs), taken at new diagnosis, from a patient treated with antithyroid drugs. The receptors here all came from a woman between 35 and 50 years old with Graves disease. Both conserved end residues are trimmed from each CDR3. D genes are given only for firm matches.

v_call d_call cdr3_aa
TRBV7-8 - ASSHLSSYNEQF
TRBV6-5 - ASSYGRLSSYEQY
TRBV12-3/TRBV12-4 TRBD2 ASIPGLATNEQF
TRBV10-3 - AISTGQTTDTQY
TRBV7-2 TRBD1 ASSPSGADRGHEQY
TRBV2 TRBD1 ASKDGTGSNEQF
TRBV12-3/TRBV12-4 - ASTPGNEQF
TRBV4-1 - ASSQFGGGTEAF
TRBV19 TRBD1 ASRNRGGGTEAF
TRBV28 - ASKEGVSSTDTQY
TRBV6-1 - ASSPLYVAEAF
TRBV11-3 - ASSLAVVNTEAF
TRBV28 - ASSLRGFNQPQH
TRBV27 - ASTEKRQGLTDTQY
TRBV6-2/TRBV6-3 TRBD2 ASIRSGTFYEQY
TRBV19 TRBD1 ASRPDRGTYNEQF
TRBV10-2 - ASSSFRETQY
TRBV19 TRBD2 ASRREGRSTDTQY
TRBV20-1 - SARRLTGEGIYEQF
TRBV12-5 - ASGLVNGAGKEQF
TRBV12-3/TRBV12-4 - ASSFLGESSYEQY
TRBV30 TRBD2 AWAGTMKY
TRBV28 - ASSFGAIYNEQF
TRBV12-3/TRBV12-4 TRBD2 ASSGTSGSLVQY
TRBV6-1 TRBD2 ASIPGLESTGELF